The text below deals with one T cell receptor (beta chain). Germline CDR1 reads KGHDR; CDR2 reads SFDVKD. Trimming removed 3 bases from V and 7 bases from J; junction bases left unmatched: 4. The CDR3 contains 15 residues. This sample was included in a study of blood T cell repertoires in COVID-19. The method was immunoSEQ multiplex PCR; TCRdb's version includes in-frame clones alone and lacks a portion of them. This table holds under 200,000 clones, 70% to 90% found once. The sample comprised PBMCs or T cells enriched from blood (not recorded which). The clonotype was recovered from a woman between 18 and 29 years old who had recovered from COVID-19. The rearrangement uses TRBV24-1 and TRBJ2-1; TRBD1 matches at 11 bases. The CDR3 DNA follows: TGTGCCACCAGTGATCGGGGACAGGGGGATAATGAGCAGTTCTTC. Amino acids: CATSDRGQGDNEQFF.